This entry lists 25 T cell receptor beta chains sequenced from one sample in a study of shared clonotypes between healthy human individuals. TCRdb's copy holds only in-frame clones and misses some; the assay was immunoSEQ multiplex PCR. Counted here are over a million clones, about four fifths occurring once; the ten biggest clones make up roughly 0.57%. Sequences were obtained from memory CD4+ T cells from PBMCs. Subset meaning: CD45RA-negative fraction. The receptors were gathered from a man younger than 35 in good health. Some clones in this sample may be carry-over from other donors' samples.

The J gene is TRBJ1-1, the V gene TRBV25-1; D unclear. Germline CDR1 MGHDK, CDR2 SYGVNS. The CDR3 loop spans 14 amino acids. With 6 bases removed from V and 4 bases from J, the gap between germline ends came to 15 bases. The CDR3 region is CASRMRAGSTEAFF. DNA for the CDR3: TGTGCCAGCAGGATGCGGGCCGGGAGCACTGAAGCTTTCTTT.

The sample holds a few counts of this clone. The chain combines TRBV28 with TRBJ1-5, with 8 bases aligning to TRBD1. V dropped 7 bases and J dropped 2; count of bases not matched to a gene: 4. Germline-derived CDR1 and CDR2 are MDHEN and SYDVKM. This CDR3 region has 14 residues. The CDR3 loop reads CASNVGQGNQPQHF. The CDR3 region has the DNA TGTGCCAGCAATGTGGGACAGGGCAATCAGCCCCAGCATTTT.

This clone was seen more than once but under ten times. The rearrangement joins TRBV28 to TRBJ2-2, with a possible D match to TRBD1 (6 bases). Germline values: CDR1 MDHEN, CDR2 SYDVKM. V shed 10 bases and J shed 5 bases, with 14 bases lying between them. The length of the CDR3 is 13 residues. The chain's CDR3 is CAIEDSKTGELFF. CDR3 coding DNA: TGTGCCATCGAGGACAGTAAGACCGGGGAGCTGTTTTTT. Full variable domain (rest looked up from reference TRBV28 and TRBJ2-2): DVKVTQSSRYLVKRTGEKVFLECVQDMDHENMFWYRQDPGLGLRLIYFSYDVKMKEKGDIPEGYSVSREKKERFSLILESASTNQTSMYLCAIEDSKTGELFFGEGSRLTVL.

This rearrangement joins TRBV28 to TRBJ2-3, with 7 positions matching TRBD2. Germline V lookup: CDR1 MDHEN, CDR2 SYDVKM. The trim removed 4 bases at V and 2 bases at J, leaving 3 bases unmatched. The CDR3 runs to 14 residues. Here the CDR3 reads CASSSSGHTDTQYF. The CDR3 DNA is TGTGCCAGCAGTTCTAGCGGACACACAGATACGCAGTATTTT.

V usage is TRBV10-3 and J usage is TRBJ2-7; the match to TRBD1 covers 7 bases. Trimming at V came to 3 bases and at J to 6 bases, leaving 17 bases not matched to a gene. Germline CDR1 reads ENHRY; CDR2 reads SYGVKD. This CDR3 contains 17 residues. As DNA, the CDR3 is TGTGCCATCAGTGACGGACAGGAGGCTACGAAACTCCTCGAGCAGTACTTC. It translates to CAISDGQEATKLLEQYF.

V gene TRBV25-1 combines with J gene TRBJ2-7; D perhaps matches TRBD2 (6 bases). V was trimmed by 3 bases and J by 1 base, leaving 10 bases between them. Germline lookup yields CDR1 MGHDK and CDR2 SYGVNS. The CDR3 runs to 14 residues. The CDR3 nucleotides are TGTGCCAGCAGTGAGGGAGGCAGGTCCTACGAGCAGTACTTC. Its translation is CASSEGGRSYEQYF.

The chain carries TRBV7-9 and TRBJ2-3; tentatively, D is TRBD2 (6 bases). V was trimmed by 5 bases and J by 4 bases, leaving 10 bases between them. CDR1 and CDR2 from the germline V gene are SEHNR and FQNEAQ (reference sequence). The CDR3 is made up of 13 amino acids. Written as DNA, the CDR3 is TGTGCCAGCAGCACTAGACTAGCAGATACGCAGTATTTT. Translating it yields CASSTRLADTQYF.

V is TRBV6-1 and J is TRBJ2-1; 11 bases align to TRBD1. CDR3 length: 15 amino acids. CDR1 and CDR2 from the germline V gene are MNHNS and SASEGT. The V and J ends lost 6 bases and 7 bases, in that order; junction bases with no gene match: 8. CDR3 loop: CASRFSGTGGNEQFF. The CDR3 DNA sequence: TGTGCCAGCAGGTTTAGCGGGACAGGGGGTAATGAGCAGTTCTTC.

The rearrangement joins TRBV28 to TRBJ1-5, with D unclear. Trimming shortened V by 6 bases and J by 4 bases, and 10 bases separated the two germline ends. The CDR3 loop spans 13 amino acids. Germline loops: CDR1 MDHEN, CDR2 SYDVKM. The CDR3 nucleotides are TGTGCCAGCAGGTGGAGTAAGAATCAGCCCCAGCATTTT. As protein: CASRWSKNQPQHF.

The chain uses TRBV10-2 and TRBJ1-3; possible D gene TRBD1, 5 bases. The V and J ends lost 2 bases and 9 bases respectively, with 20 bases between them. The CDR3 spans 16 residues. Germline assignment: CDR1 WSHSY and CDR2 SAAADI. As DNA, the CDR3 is TGCGCCAGCAGTGAGCTTTTAGGGGCCACCATCGCCACCATATATTTT. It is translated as CASSELLGATIATIYF.

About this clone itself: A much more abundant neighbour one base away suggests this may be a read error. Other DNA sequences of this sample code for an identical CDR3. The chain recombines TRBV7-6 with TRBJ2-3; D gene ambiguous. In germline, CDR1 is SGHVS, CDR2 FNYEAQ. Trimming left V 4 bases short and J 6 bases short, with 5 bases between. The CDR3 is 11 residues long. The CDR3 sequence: CASSSQDTQYF. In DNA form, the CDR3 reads TGTGCCAGCAGCTCCCAGGATACGCAGTATTTT.

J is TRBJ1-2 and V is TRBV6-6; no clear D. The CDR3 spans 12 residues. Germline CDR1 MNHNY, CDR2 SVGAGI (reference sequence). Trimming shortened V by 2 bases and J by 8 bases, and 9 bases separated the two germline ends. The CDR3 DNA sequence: TGTGCCAGCAGTTACACCGGGGTCGGCTACACCTTC. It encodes CASSYTGVGYTF.

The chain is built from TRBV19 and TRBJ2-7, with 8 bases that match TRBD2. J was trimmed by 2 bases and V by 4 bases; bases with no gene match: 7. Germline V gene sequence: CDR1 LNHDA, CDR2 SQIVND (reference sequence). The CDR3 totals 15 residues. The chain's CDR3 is CASSTRAGEPYEQYF. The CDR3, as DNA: TGTGCCAGTAGTACCAGAGCGGGGGAACCCTACGAGCAGTACTTC.

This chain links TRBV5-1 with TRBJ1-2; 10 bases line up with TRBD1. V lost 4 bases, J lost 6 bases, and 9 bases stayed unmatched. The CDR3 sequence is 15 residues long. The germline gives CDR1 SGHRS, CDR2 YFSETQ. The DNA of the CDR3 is TGCGCCAGCAGCATGACAGGGGGCTCTTTGGATGGCTACACCTTC. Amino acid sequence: CASSMTGGSLDGYTF.

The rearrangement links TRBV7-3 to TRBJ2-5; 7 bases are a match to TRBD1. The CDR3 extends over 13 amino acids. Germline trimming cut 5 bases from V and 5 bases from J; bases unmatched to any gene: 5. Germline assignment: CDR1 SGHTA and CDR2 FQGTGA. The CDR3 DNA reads TGTGCCAGCAGCCACCGACAGGGTGAGACCCAGTACTTC. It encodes CASSHRQGETQYF.

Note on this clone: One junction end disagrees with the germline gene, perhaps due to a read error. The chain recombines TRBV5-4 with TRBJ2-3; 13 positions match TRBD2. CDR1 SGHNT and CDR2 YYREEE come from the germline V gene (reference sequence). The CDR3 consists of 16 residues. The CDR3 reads CASSMGTSGTTGTQYF. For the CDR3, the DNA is TGTGCCAGCAGCATGGGGACTAGCGGGACCACAGGTACGCAGTATTTT.

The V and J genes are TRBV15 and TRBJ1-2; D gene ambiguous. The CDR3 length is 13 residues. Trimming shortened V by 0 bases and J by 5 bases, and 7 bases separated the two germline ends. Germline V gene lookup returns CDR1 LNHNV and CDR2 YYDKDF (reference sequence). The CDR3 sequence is CATSRDRDYGYTF. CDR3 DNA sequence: TGTGCCACCAGCAGAGATCGGGATTATGGCTACACCTTC.

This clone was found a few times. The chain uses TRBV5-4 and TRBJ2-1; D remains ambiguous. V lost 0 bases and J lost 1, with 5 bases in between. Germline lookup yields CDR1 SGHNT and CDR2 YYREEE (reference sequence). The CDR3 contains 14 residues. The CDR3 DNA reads TGTGCCAGCAGCTTGGACAGTTCCTACAATGAGCAGTTCTTC. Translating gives CASSLDSSYNEQFF.

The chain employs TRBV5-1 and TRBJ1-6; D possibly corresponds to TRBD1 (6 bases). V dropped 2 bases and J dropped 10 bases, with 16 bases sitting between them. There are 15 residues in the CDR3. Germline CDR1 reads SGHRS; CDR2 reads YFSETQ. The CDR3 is CASSLVGRGSSPLHF. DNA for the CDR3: TGCGCCAGCAGCTTAGTAGGCAGGGGCAGCTCACCCCTCCACTTT. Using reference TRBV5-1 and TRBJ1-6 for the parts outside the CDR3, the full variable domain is KAGVTQTPRYLIKTRGQQVTLSCSPISGHRSVSWYQQTPGQGLQFLFEYFSETQRNKGNFPGRFSGRQFSNSRSEMNVSTLELGDSALYLCASSLVGRGSSPLHFGNGTRLTVT.

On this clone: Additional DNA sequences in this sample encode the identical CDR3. The CDR3 reads CASSIQGGSYEQYF. DNA for the CDR3: TGTGCCAGTAGTATTCAGGGGGGATCCTACGAGCAGTACTTC. The genes are TRBV19 and TRBJ2-7; the D gene is possibly TRBD1 (7 bases). Trimming shortened V by 3 bases and J by 1 base, and 10 bases separated the two germline ends. There are 14 residues in the CDR3. Germline values: CDR1 LNHDA, CDR2 SQIVND (reference sequence). The variable domain in full, completed from reference TRBV19 and TRBJ2-7, reads DGGITQSPKYLFRKEGQNVTLSCEQNLNHDAMYWYRQDPGQGLRLIYYSQIVNDFQKGDIAEGYSVSREKKESFPLTVTSAQKNPTAFYLCASSIQGGSYEQYFGPGTRLTVT.

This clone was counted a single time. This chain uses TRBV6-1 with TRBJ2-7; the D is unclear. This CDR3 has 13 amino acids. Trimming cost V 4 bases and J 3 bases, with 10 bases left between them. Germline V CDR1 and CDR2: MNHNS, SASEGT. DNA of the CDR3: TGTGCCAGCAGTGGACCGTTATTCTACGAGCAGTACTTC. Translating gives CASSGPLFYEQYF.

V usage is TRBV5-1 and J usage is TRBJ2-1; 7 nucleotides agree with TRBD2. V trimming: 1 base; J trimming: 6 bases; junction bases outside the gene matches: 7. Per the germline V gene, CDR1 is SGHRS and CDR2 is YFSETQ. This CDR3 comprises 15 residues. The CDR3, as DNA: TGCGCCAGCAGCTTGCTCGCGGGAGACGCCAATGAGCAGTTCTTC. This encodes CASSLLAGDANEQFF.

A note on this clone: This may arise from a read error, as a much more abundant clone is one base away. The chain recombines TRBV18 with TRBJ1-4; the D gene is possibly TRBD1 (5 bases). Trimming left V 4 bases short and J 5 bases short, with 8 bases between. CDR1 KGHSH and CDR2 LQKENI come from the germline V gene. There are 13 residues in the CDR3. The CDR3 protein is CASSRAGNEKLFF. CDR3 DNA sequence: TGTGCCAGCTCACGGGCAGGGAATGAAAAACTGTTTTTT.

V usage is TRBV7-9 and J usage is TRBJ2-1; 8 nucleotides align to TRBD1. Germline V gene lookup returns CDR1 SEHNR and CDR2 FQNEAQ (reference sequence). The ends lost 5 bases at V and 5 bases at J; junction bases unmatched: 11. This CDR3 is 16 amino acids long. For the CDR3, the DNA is TGTGCCAGCAGCCACGGATCAGGGGGCCCCCACAATGAGCAGTTCTTC. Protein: CASSHGSGGPHNEQFF.

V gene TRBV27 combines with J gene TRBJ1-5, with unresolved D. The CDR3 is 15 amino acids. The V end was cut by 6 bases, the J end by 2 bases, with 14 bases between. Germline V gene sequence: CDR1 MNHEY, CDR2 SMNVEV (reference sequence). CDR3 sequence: CASSPEGRGNQPQHF. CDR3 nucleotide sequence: TGTGCCAGCAGCCCCGAGGGCCGAGGCAATCAGCCCCAGCATTTT.